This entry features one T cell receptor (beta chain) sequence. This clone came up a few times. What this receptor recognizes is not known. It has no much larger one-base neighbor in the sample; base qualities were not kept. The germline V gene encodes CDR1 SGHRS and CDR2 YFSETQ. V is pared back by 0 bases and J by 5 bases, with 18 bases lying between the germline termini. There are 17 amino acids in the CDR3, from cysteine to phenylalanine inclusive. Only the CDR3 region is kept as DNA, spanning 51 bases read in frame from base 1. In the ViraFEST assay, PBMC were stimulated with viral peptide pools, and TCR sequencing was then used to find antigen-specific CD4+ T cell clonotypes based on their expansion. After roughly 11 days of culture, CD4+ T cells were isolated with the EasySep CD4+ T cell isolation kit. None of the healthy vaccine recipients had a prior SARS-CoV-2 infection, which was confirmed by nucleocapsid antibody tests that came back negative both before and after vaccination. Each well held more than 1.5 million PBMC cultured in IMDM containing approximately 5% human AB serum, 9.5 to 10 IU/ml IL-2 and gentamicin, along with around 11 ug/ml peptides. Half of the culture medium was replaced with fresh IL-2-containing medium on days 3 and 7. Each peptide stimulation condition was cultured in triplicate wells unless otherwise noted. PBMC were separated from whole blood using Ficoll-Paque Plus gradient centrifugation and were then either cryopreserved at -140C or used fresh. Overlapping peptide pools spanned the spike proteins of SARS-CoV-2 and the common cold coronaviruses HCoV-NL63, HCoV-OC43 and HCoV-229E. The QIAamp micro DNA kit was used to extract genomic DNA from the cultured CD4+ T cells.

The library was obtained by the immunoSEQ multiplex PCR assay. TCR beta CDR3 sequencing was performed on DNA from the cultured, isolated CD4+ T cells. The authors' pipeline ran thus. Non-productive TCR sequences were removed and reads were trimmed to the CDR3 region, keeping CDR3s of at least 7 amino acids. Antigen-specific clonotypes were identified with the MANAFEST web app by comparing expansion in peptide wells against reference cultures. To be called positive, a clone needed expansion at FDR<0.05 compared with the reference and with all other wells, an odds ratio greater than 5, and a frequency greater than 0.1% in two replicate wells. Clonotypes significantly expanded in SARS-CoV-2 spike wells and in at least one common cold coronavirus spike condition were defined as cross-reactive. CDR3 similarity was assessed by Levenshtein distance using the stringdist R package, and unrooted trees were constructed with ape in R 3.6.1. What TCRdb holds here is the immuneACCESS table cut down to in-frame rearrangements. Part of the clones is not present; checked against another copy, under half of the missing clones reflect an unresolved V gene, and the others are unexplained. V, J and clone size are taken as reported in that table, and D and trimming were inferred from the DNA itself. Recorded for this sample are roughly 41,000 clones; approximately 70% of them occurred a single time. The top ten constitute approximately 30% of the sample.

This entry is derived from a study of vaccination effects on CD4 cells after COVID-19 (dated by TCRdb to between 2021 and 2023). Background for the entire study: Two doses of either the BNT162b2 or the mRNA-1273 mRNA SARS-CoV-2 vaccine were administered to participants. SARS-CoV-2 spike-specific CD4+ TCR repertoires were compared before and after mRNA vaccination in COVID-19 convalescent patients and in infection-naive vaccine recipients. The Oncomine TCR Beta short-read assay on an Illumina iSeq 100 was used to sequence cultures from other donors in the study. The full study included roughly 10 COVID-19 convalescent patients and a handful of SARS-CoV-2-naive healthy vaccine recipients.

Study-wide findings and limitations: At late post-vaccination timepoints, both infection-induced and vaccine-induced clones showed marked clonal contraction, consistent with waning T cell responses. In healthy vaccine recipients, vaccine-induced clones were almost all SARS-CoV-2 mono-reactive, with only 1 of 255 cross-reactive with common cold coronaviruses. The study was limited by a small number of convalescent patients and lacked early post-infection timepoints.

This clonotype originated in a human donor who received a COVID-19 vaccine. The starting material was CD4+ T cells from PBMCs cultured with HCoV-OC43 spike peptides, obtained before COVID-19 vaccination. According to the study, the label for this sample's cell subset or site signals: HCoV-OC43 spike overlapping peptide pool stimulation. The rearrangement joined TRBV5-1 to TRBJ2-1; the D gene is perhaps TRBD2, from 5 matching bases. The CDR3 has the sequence CASSLAKGSDLHNEQFF. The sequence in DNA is TGCGCCAGCAGCTTGGCTAAAGGGAGCGATCTGCACAATGAGCAGTTCTTC.